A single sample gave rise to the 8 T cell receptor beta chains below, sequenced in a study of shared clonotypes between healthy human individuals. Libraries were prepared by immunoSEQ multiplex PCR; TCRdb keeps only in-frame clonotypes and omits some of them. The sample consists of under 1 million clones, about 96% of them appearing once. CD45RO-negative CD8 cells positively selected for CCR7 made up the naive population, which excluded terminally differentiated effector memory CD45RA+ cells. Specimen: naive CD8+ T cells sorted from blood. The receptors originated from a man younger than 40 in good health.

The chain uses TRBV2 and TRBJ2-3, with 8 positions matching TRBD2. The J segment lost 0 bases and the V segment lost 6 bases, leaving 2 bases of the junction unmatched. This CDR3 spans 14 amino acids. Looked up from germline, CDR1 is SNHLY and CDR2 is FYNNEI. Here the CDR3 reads CASSLAGSTDTQYF. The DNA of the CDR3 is TGTGCCAGCAGCCTAGCGGGTAGCACAGATACGCAGTATTTT.

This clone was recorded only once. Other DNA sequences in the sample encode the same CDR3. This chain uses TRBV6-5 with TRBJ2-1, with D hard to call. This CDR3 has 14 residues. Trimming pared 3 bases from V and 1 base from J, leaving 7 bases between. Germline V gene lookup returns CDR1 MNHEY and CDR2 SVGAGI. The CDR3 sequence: CASSYSSSYNEQFF. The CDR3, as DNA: TGTGCCAGCAGTTATAGTAGTTCCTACAATGAGCAGTTCTTC.

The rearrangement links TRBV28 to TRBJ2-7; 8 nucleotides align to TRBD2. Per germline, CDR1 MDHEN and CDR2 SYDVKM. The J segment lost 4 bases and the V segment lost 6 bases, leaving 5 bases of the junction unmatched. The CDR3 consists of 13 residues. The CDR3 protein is CASSGRAFYEQYF. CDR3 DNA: TGTGCCAGCAGCGGGAGGGCCTTTTACGAGCAGTACTTC.

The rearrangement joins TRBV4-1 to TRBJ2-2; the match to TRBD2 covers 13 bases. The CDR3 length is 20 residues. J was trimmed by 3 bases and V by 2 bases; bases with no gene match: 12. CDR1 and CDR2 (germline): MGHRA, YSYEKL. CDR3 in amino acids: CASSQPSGTSGKSDTGELFF. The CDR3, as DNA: TGCGCCAGCAGCCAACCATCTGGGACTAGCGGGAAATCGGACACCGGGGAGCTGTTTTTT.

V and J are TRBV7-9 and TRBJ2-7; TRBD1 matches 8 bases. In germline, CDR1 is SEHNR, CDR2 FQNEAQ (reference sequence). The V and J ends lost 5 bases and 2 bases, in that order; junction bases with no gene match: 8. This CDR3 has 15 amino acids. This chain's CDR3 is CASSGPGQDTYEQYF. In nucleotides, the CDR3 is TGTGCCAGCAGCGGGCCGGGACAGGACACCTACGAGCAGTACTTC.

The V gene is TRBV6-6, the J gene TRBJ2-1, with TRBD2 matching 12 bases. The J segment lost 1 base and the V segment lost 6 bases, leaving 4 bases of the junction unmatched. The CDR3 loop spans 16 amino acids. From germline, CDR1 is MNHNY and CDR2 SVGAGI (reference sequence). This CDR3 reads CASRWTSGDSYNEQFF. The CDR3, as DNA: TGTGCCAGCAGGTGGACTAGCGGGGATTCCTACAATGAGCAGTTCTTC.

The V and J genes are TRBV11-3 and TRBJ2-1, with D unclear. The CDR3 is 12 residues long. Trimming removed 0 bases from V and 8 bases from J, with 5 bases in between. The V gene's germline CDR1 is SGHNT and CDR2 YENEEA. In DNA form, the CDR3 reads TGTGCCAGCAGCTTAGAAGATGATGAGCAGTTCTTC. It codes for CASSLEDDEQFF.

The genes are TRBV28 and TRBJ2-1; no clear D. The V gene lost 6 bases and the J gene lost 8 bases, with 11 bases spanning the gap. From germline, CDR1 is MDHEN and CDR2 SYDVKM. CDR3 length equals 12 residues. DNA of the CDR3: TGTGCCAGCAGCCGCGATTTGGATGAGCAGTTCTTC. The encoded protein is CASSRDLDEQFF.